This TCR beta chain emerged from a study of cytomegalovirus exposure and HLA in healthy donors. The PCR was carried out with 60 Vbeta primers and 13 Jbeta primers. The assay was immunoSEQ multiplex PCR, and TCRdb's table has in-frame clones only and misses some. In the table there are 95,000 to 150,000 clones, around three quarters of which are singletons. CDR1 is MNHNS and CDR2 is SASEGT in the germline V gene. This CDR3 is 14 amino acids long. The V end lost 0 bases, the J end lost 8 bases, and 13 bases lay between the germline ends. The material sequenced was PBMCs. This receptor was identified in a female donor in good health and CMV-seronegative. V gene TRBV6-1 combines with J gene TRBJ1-2; D unclear. CDR3 region: CASSEALGVPGYTF. The CDR3 DNA is TGTGCCAGCAGTGAAGCGCTGGGAGTGCCCGGCTACACCTTC.